This T cell receptor (beta chain) was captured by sequencing in a study of post-analysis software for immune sequencing data (dated by TCRdb to between 2015 and 2016). At the level of the whole study: Disease courses on record covered relapsing-remitting, secondary progressive and progressive-relapsing multiple sclerosis, though some patients had no subtype annotation. A subset of samples was prepared in parallel using single-end sample barcoding, then pooled and co-amplified after Illumina adapter ligation. The multiple sclerosis patient repertoires were compared with more than 10 previously published healthy control repertoires from donors aged roughly 6 to 27 years.

Library preparation employed PCR. Sequencing was performed on an Illumina HiSeq 2500. To reduce PCR and sequencing biases, unique molecular identifiers were incorporated into the TCR beta cDNA libraries. Per 1 to 10 million input T cells, some 500,000 cDNA molecules were obtained, such that each molecule approximated one T cell. The patient libraries were prepared and sequenced with the same protocol used for the earlier healthy control dataset. Samples belonging to the same batch were prepared together, multiplexed and sequenced on a shared HiSeq lane. The study's own analysis went as follows. MIGEC was used to process the raw barcoded reads, and molecular identifier groups with only a single read were discarded before consensus assembly and CDR3 extraction. VDJtools was used for post-analysis of the clonotype tables, and diversity was normalized by down-sampling every dataset to the size of the smallest sample. Repertoire overlap clustering matched CDR3 amino acid but not nucleotide sequences to correct batch-related cross-sample contamination. TCRdb trimmed public reads at Q25 via fastp, called clones via MiXCR and kept in-frame beta chains. Rows with a matching CDR3 protein are joined into one entry that keeps the most common DNA and genes. The V and J calls and clone size come from TCRdb's table, not from the authors' own analysis. The sample table contains roughly 800,000 distinct CDR3 sequences; only one count was recorded for approximately 53% of them. Approximately 4.2% of the sample lies in the top ten.

Trimming at the junction amounts to 5 bases on V and 2 bases on J, and the germline ends lie 14 bases apart. The CDR3 covers 14 residues, taking in both the cysteine and the phenylalanine. Only the CDR3 part of the read is kept: 42 bases, read in frame from the first base. CDR1 DFQATT and CDR2 SNEGSKA are derived from the germline V gene (reference sequence). This clonotype was counted only a few times. It has no known antigen specificity. Per-base quality was not reported, and no clone a single base away is much larger than it. Findings and caveats that apply to the study as a whole: Direct clustering with F measure revealed strong co-clustering of samples prepared in the same batch, which led to a batch-effect correction. The control group was slightly older than the multiple sclerosis patient group. Multiple sclerosis patients had significantly lower normalized Chao1 diversity than controls, a result that suggests substantial peripheral T-cell clonal expansion. Significantly higher frequencies in patients than in controls were found for five TRBV segments, including TRBV5-6, TRBV5-1 and TRBV20-1.

To demonstrate the VDJtools post-analysis software, TCR beta repertoires were profiled from the peripheral blood of about 14 young patients with multiple sclerosis. The patients with multiple sclerosis were children and adolescents between 6 and 15 years of age. The sequence was collected from a girl between 10 and 17 years old with multiple sclerosis. The sequenced material came from blood. The rearranged chain carries TRBV20-1 and TRBJ2-3, with TRBD1 tentatively as D gene (6 bases match). The CDR3 region reads CSAWGQAFTDTQYF. The nucleotide sequence reads TGCAGTGCTTGGGGGCAGGCGTTCACAGATACGCAGTATTTT.